A selection of T cell receptor beta chains follows, all from one sample in a study of cytomegalovirus exposure and HLA in healthy donors. The repertoire was sequenced with immunoSEQ multiplex PCR; TCRdb's copy has only in-frame clones and lacks some. The sample lists around 150,000 clones, around two thirds occurring once. The material sequenced was PBMCs. The receptors were sampled from a man between 25 and 39 years old in good health and CMV-seropositive. The CDR3 runs from the conserved cysteine through the conserved F or W. The D gene is left open where the match is weak. Clone size is given for some rows only: seen once, a few or many times, or a class if the clone is expanded.

clone size: few
J gene: TRBJ2-1
D gene: .
V gene: TRBV2
CDR3 protein: CASSERAGINNEQFF
CDR3 DNA: TGTGCCAGCAGTGAACGGGCAGGGATAAACAATGAGCAGTTCTTC

clone size: .
J gene: TRBJ2-1
D gene: TRBD2
V gene: TRBV18
CDR3 protein: CASSPLSGSRDNEQFF
CDR3 DNA: TGTGCCAGCTCACCCCTCAGCGGGAGCCGGGACAATGAGCAGTTCTTC

clone size: .
J gene: TRBJ2-7
D gene: .
V gene: TRBV28
CDR3 protein: CASSWVTGNEQYF
CDR3 DNA: TGTGCCAGCAGTTGGGTCACAGGGAACGAGCAGTACTTC

clone size: .
J gene: TRBJ2-7
D gene: .
V gene: TRBV18
CDR3 protein: CASSGQASYEQYF
CDR3 DNA: TGTGCCAGCTCAGGGCAGGCTTCCTACGAGCAGTACTTC

clone size: .
J gene: TRBJ2-1
D gene: .
V gene: TRBV6-4
CDR3 protein: CASSDSGSYNEQFF
CDR3 DNA: TGTGCCAGCAGTGACAGCGGGTCCTACAATGAGCAGTTCTTC

clone size: few
J gene: TRBJ2-1
D gene: TRBD2
V gene: TRBV5-1
CDR3 protein: CASSLDSGGLAEQFF
CDR3 DNA: TGCGCCAGCAGCTTGGATTCGGGAGGGTTAGCTGAGCAGTTCTTC

clone size: once
J gene: TRBJ2-1
D gene: TRBD2
V gene: TRBV10-3
CDR3 protein: CAISATGTRTRNEQFF
CDR3 DNA: TGTGCCATCAGCGCAACCGGGACTAGGACGAGAAATGAGCAGTTCTTC

clone size: .
J gene: TRBJ2-7
D gene: .
V gene: TRBV7-6
CDR3 protein: CASSLRGPSYEQYF
CDR3 DNA: TGTGCCAGCAGCTTACGCGGGCCGTCCTACGAGCAGTACTTC

clone size: .
J gene: TRBJ2-7
D gene: .
V gene: TRBV28
CDR3 protein: CASSFAGEQYF
CDR3 DNA: TGTGCCAGCAGTTTTGCAGGCGAGCAGTACTTC

clone size: .
J gene: TRBJ1-6
D gene: TRBD1
V gene: TRBV6-1
CDR3 protein: CASRTGNNSPLHF
CDR3 DNA: TGTGCCAGCAGGACAGGGAATAATTCACCCCTCCACTTT

clone size: .
J gene: TRBJ2-7
D gene: .
V gene: TRBV5-5
CDR3 protein: CASSRVGGSYEQYF
CDR3 DNA: TGTGCCAGCAGCAGAGTAGGCGGCTCCTACGAGCAGTACTTC

clone size: .
J gene: TRBJ1-4
D gene: .
V gene: TRBV7-2
CDR3 protein: CASSLARQGNEKLFF
CDR3 DNA: TGTGCCAGCAGCTTAGCGCGGCAGGGTAATGAAAAACTGTTTTTT

clone size: .
J gene: TRBJ1-1
D gene: .
V gene: TRBV6-5
CDR3 protein: CASTGGDTEAFF
CDR3 DNA: TGTGCCAGCACGGGAGGGGACACTGAAGCTTTCTTT

clone size: once
J gene: TRBJ1-1
D gene: .
V gene: TRBV20-1
CDR3 protein: CSARANTEAFF
CDR3 DNA: TGCAGTGCTAGGGCGAACACTGAAGCTTTCTTT

clone size: .
J gene: TRBJ1-2
D gene: TRBD1
V gene: TRBV7-2
CDR3 protein: CASSSLDRVFLGYTF
CDR3 DNA: TGTGCCAGCAGCTCCCTGGACAGGGTCTTTTTAGGCTACACCTTC

clone size: once
J gene: TRBJ2-1
D gene: TRBD1
V gene: TRBV7-3
CDR3 protein: CASSPGGQGSYNEQFF
CDR3 DNA: TGTGCCAGCAGCCCGGGGGGACAGGGCTCCTACAATGAGCAGTTCTTC

clone size: .
J gene: TRBJ2-3
D gene: TRBD2
V gene: TRBV6-6
CDR3 protein: CASSLTSATHTQYF
CDR3 DNA: TGTGCCAGCAGTTTAACTAGCGCCACGCATACGCAGTATTTT

clone size: .
J gene: TRBJ2-1
D gene: .
V gene: TRBV25-1
CDR3 protein: CASSDFLYNEQFF
CDR3 DNA: TGTGCCAGCAGTGATTTTCTTTACAATGAGCAGTTCTTC

clone size: once
J gene: TRBJ2-5
D gene: .
V gene: TRBV7-6
CDR3 protein: CASSTQGWETQYF
CDR3 DNA: TGTGCCAGCAGCACTCAGGGTTGGGAGACCCAGTACTTC

clone size: .
J gene: TRBJ1-1
D gene: .
V gene: TRBV28
CDR3 protein: CASSGQDSNTEAFF
CDR3 DNA: TGTGCCAGCAGTGGTCAGGACAGTAACACTGAAGCTTTCTTT

clone size: few
J gene: TRBJ2-5
D gene: .
V gene: TRBV7-2
CDR3 protein: CASSLAGGRETQYF
CDR3 DNA: TGTGCCAGCAGCTTAGCGGGGGGGCGGGAGACCCAGTACTTC

clone size: once
J gene: TRBJ1-2
D gene: TRBD1
V gene: TRBV11-3
CDR3 protein: CASSYSPGQGYGYTF
CDR3 DNA: TGTGCCAGCAGCTATTCCCCGGGACAGGGTTATGGCTACACCTTC